Below, 18 T cell receptor beta chains from the same sample are listed, as sequenced in a study of T cell changes during pregnancy in multiple sclerosis. Sequenced by immunoSEQ multiplex PCR; TCRdb stores in-frame clones only, minus some. The table shows tens of thousands of clones, with around 94% occurring only once. Here the sequenced sample was CD4+ T cells from peripheral blood mononuclear cells, taken before pregnancy. These receptors came from a female donor with multiple sclerosis, enrolled in a pregnancy study.

This chain links TRBV7-9 with TRBJ2-7; 10 bases are shared with TRBD1. J gave up 2 bases and V 5 bases, and 3 bases lay outside the gene matches. This CDR3 contains 14 residues. Germline CDR1 and CDR2: SEHNR and FQNEAQ (reference sequence). As DNA, the CDR3 is TGTGCCAGCAGCCCCGGGACAGGGGCCTACGAGCAGTACTTC. Its protein is CASSPGTGAYEQYF.

The chain links TRBV4-1 to TRBJ2-3; 7 bases fit TRBD1. The germline V gene encodes CDR1 MGHRA and CDR2 YSYEKL. The CDR3 is 16 residues long. J was trimmed by 5 bases and V by 3 bases; bases with no gene match: 11. CDR3 sequence: CASSHIGQARGDTQYF. As DNA, the CDR3 is TGCGCCAGCAGCCACATTGGACAGGCTAGGGGAGATACGCAGTATTTT.

This clone was recorded once. The genes are TRBV11-2 and TRBJ2-5; D gene unclear. The V and J ends lost 5 bases and 4 bases respectively, with 8 bases between them. Germline V lookup: CDR1 SGHAT, CDR2 FQNNGV. CDR3 length: 12 residues. The CDR3 region is CASSLTRETQYF. The CDR3 DNA reads TGTGCCAGCAGCCTTACCAGAGAGACCCAGTACTTC. Full variable domain (outside the CDR3, taken from reference TRBV11-2 and TRBJ2-5): EAGVAQSPRYKIIEKRQSVAFWCNPISGHATLYWYQQILGQGPKLLIQFQNNGVVDDSQLPKDRFSAERLKGVDSTLKIQPAKLEDSAVYLCASSLTRETQYFGPGTRLLVL.

The chain recombines TRBV6-5 with TRBJ1-1; a possible D gene is TRBD1 (5 bases). The CDR3 is 12 residues long. Germline CDR1 MNHEY, CDR2 SVGAGI. The V gene lost 6 bases and the J gene lost 7 bases, with 12 bases spanning the gap. The CDR3 protein is CASSRGAVEAFF. DNA for the CDR3: TGTGCCAGCAGCCGCGGGGCAGTTGAAGCTTTCTTT.

This sequence joins TRBV28 and TRBJ1-2; D gene unclear. The germline V gene encodes CDR1 MDHEN and CDR2 SYDVKM. The CDR3 length is 13 residues. Trimming removed 3 bases at V and 4 bases at J, with 9 bases between. The CDR3 sequence is CASSFSPIYGYTF. CDR3 in DNA: TGTGCCAGCAGTTTCTCCCCTATCTATGGCTACACCTTC.

This clone was seen a few times. V and J are TRBV7-8 and TRBJ2-7; D possibly corresponds to TRBD2 (5 bases). In germline, CDR1 is SGHVS, CDR2 FQNEAQ. This CDR3 comprises 12 residues. V was cut by 9 bases and J by 7 bases, with 16 bases left in between. CDR3 in amino acids: CASGVRGKEQYF. CDR3 in DNA: TGTGCCAGTGGGGTTCGGGGTAAGGAGCAGTACTTC.

The V and J genes are TRBV5-4 and TRBJ2-2; 8 positions agree with TRBD1. This CDR3 comprises 15 residues. CDR1 SGHNT and CDR2 YYREEE come from the germline V gene (reference sequence). Trimming removed 5 bases from V and 3 bases from J; junction bases left unmatched: 6. CDR3 region: CASSQQGGYTGELFF. In DNA form, the CDR3 reads TGTGCCAGCAGTCAACAGGGGGGATACACCGGGGAGCTGTTTTTT.

The rearrangement joins TRBV2 to TRBJ1-1; 7 positions agree with TRBD1. Looked up from germline, CDR1 is SNHLY and CDR2 is FYNNEI. This CDR3 comprises 16 residues. J was trimmed by 0 bases and V by 6 bases; bases with no gene match: 10. CDR3 region: CASRLMTGNMNTEAFF. In DNA form, the CDR3 reads TGTGCCAGCAGACTCATGACAGGGAACATGAACACTGAAGCTTTCTTT.

The chain employs TRBV9 and TRBJ1-6; D perhaps matches TRBD1 (5 bases). Trimming pared 4 bases from V and 7 bases from J, leaving 18 bases between. The CDR3 has 16 residues. In germline, CDR1 is SGDLS, CDR2 YYNGEE. CDR3 DNA: TGTGCCAGCAGCCCCCTTGGAGGGACTGGGAATTCACCCCTCCACTTT. As protein: CASSPLGGTGNSPLHF.

This clone showed up just once. V gene TRBV15 combines with J gene TRBJ2-7; 15 bases match TRBD2. V lost 8 bases and J lost 1; bases outside the gene matches: 3. Per germline, CDR1 LNHNV and CDR2 YYDKDF (reference sequence). This CDR3 contains 15 residues. The CDR3 region has the DNA TGTGCCACCCAGGGACTAGCGGGAGGTTCCTACGAGCAGTACTTC. Amino acid sequence: CATQGLAGGSYEQYF.

This clone has only one observation. This chain links TRBV7-3 with TRBJ2-7, with a tentative D call TRBD2 (6 bases). The CDR3 is 14 residues long. Trimming took off 3 bases at V and 6 bases at J, with 15 bases between the two ends. Germline assignment: CDR1 SGHTA and CDR2 FQGTGA. CDR3 sequence: CASSFRPGRAEQYF. As DNA, the CDR3 is TGTGCCAGCAGCTTTCGACCCGGGAGAGCCGAGCAGTACTTC.

This rearrangement joins TRBV30 to TRBJ1-5; no clear D. CDR1 is GTSNPN and CDR2 is SVGIG in the germline V gene (reference sequence). There are 15 residues in the CDR3. Trimming shortened V by 1 base and J by 6 bases, and 16 bases separated the two germline ends. The CDR3 nucleotides read TGTGCCTGGAGTGCAGGACTGGGAAAGGGTCAGCCCCAGCATTTT. Translation gives CAWSAGLGKGQPQHF.

J is TRBJ2-2 and V is TRBV30, with TRBD1 identical over 7 bases. The CDR3 covers 14 residues. V dropped 3 bases and J dropped 4; count of bases not matched to a gene: 5. The germline V gene encodes CDR1 GTSNPN and CDR2 SVGIG (reference sequence). In DNA, the CDR3 is TGTGCCTGGAGCCGGGACAGCATCACCGGGGAGCTGTTTTTT. Its translation is CAWSRDSITGELFF.

This chain links TRBV5-4 with TRBJ2-7; no firm D call. Trimming shortened V by 3 bases and J by 6 bases, and 16 bases separated the two germline ends. Per germline, CDR1 SGHNT and CDR2 YYREEE (reference sequence). This CDR3 has 14 residues. The chain's CDR3 is CASSSPKGDSEQYF. Written as DNA, the CDR3 is TGTGCCAGCAGCTCTCCTAAAGGAGATTCCGAGCAGTACTTC.

V gene TRBV5-6 combines with J gene TRBJ2-3; TRBD2 matches 7 bases. The CDR3 contains 18 residues. V trimming: 3 bases; J trimming: 4 bases; junction bases outside the gene matches: 17. Germline lookup yields CDR1 SGHDT and CDR2 YYEEEE. The CDR3 sequence is CASSSPTGDLLAADTQYF. CDR3 in DNA: TGTGCCAGCAGCTCTCCCACGGGGGACCTTCTAGCGGCAGATACGCAGTATTTT. Variable domain in full (rest from reference TRBV5-6 and TRBJ2-3): DAGVTQSPTHLIKTRGQQVTLRCSPKSGHDTVSWYQQALGQGPQFIFQYYEEEERQRGNFPDRFSGHQFPNYSSELNVNALLLGDSALYLCASSSPTGDLLAADTQYFGPGTRLTVL.

This clone is a singleton in its sample. V gene TRBV5-4 combines with J gene TRBJ1-5; D gene ambiguous. In germline, CDR1 is SGHNT, CDR2 YYREEE (reference sequence). V lost 0 bases to trimming and J lost 5 bases, with 6 bases between them. This CDR3 has 13 amino acids. The CDR3 is CASSLDSHQPQHF. The CDR3 DNA reads as TGTGCCAGCAGCTTGGACAGCCATCAGCCCCAGCATTTT.

In this sample, this clone turned up a few times. The chain has TRBV29-1 and TRBJ1-4; no clear D. The CDR3 is 11 amino acids. CDR1 and CDR2 (germline): SQVTM, ANQGSEA. V lost 2 bases and J 7 bases, leaving 5 bases between the germline ends. DNA of the CDR3: TGCAGCGTTGAAAACGGTGAAAAACTGTTTTTT. This encodes CSVENGEKLFF.

V gene TRBV2 combines with J gene TRBJ2-7; 8 bases line up with TRBD1. Germline V gene data show CDR1 as SNHLY and CDR2 as FYNNEI. CDR3 length: 14 amino acids. The V gene end was trimmed by 2 bases and the J gene end by 5 bases; junction bases not matched to a gene: 5. The CDR3 DNA reads TGTGCCAGCAGTGAAAAGGGACAGGTCAACGAGCAGTACTTC. Translation: CASSEKGQVNEQYF.